The source of this TCR beta chain is a study of cytomegalovirus exposure and HLA in healthy donors. Study findings and constraints: As a later analysis showed, a missense DCLRE1C variant was linked to trimming of TCR beta V- and J-genes.

The CDR3 is 11 residues long. V lost 8 bases to trimming and J lost 7 bases, with 8 bases between them. Germline V gene sequence: CDR1 SGHTA, CDR2 FQGNSA. The PCR was carried out with 60 Vbeta primers and 13 Jbeta primers. Measured with immunoSEQ multiplex PCR; TCRdb has only the in-frame clones, and not every one. The table lists under 150,000 clones, roughly 73% of them singletons. A note on this clone: Its antigen remains unidentified. Different DNA sequences within this sample yield the same CDR3.

Sequencing input: PBMCs. The chain recombines TRBV7-2 with TRBJ2-2; tentative D call: TRBD1 (5 bases). The source of this sequence is a woman in her forties in good health and CMV-seronegative. CDR3 amino acids: CASGQGGELFF. CDR3 in DNA: TGTGCCAGCGGGCAGGGCGGGGAGCTGTTTTTT.